Below, 14 T cell receptor beta chains from the same sample are listed, as sequenced in a study of PD-1 blockade in classical Hodgkin lymphoma. Here immunoSEQ multiplex PCR was the method, and the copy in TCRdb shows in-frame clones only, minus some. The table shows tens of thousands of clones, with roughly nine tenths occurring only once. Sample time point: newly diagnosed, previously untreated cHL patient sample. Using magnetic negative selection, the CD4+ T cells were separated out of thawed PBMCs. Sequences were obtained from CD4+ T cells from blood. The receptors here all came from a human donor with classical Hodgkin lymphoma.

This clone was counted a few times. V and J are TRBV27 and TRBJ1-5; 9 positions match TRBD1. The CDR3 covers 17 residues. Trimming removed 6 bases from V and 0 bases from J; junction bases left unmatched: 9. The germline gives CDR1 MNHEY, CDR2 SMNVEV (reference sequence). CDR3 region: CASRPTGGSYSNQPQHF. The CDR3, as DNA: TGTGCCAGCAGACCAACAGGGGGCTCCTATAGCAATCAGCCCCAGCATTTT.

The J gene is TRBJ2-5, the V gene TRBV18, with D perhaps matching TRBD2 (5 bases). Germline CDR1 and CDR2: KGHSH and LQKENI. The CDR3 spans 13 residues. The V end lost 9 bases, the J end lost 5 bases, and 16 bases lay between the germline ends. CDR3 bases: TGTGCCAGTTCTTTTCCGGGGTCGGAGACCCAGTACTTC. Its translation is CASSFPGSETQYF.

The V gene is TRBV19, the J gene TRBJ1-2; weak D call: TRBD1 (5 bases). V was clipped by 3 bases and J by 8 bases, with 16 bases between them. The CDR3 length is 14 residues. Germline loops: CDR1 LNHDA, CDR2 SQIVND (reference sequence). The CDR3 region is CASSMASARGGYTF. In nucleotides, the CDR3 is TGTGCCAGTAGTATGGCTTCGGCTAGGGGAGGCTACACCTTC.

The chain is built from TRBV19 and TRBJ1-3, with D unresolved. CDR1 and CDR2 from the germline V gene are LNHDA and SQIVND (reference sequence). This CDR3 is 13 amino acids long. V was shortened by 6 bases and J by 0 bases, with 6 bases between the two germline ends. CDR3 nucleotide sequence: TGTGCCAGTAGGCGTTTCTCTGGAAACACCATATATTTT. Protein: CASRRFSGNTIYF. The full variable domain, with the rest looked up from reference TRBV19 and TRBJ1-3, is DGGITQSPKYLFRKEGQNVTLSCEQNLNHDAMYWYRQDPGQGLRLIYYSQIVNDFQKGDIAEGYSVSREKKESFPLTVTSAQKNPTAFYLCASRRFSGNTIYFGEGSWLTVV.

This chain connects TRBV7-9 to TRBJ1-4, with D tentatively TRBD1 (5 bases). V lost 3 bases to trimming and J lost 8 bases, with 7 bases between them. The CDR3 has 12 residues. Germline CDR1 reads SEHNR; CDR2 reads FQNEAQ (reference sequence). The CDR3 DNA is TGTGCCAGCAGCTTTTCAGGGGAAAAACTGTTTTTT. Translating it yields CASSFSGEKLFF.

The chain has TRBV19 and TRBJ1-1, with TRBD1 as a possible D gene (5 bases). Per the germline V gene, CDR1 is LNHDA and CDR2 is SQIVND (reference sequence). V was pared by 7 bases and J by 3 bases, with 12 bases between. This CDR3 is 13 amino acids long. The CDR3 protein is CASIPPGDTEAFF. In DNA, the CDR3 is TGTGCCAGTATACCGCCGGGGGACACTGAAGCTTTCTTT.

The gene calls are TRBV19 and TRBJ2-3; D is unclear. Germline V CDR1 and CDR2: LNHDA, SQIVND (reference sequence). V was clipped by 3 bases and J by 0 bases, with 10 bases between them. The CDR3 is 15 residues long. The CDR3 DNA sequence: TGTGCCAGTAGTATCGGTGCGGATAGCACAGATACGCAGTATTTT. Amino acid sequence: CASSIGADSTDTQYF. Looking up the rest from reference TRBV19 and TRBJ2-3 gives the full variable domain: DGGITQSPKYLFRKEGQNVTLSCEQNLNHDAMYWYRQDPGQGLRLIYYSQIVNDFQKGDIAEGYSVSREKKESFPLTVTSAQKNPTAFYLCASSIGADSTDTQYFGPGTRLTVL.

V and J are TRBV18 and TRBJ2-5, with D unresolved. The CDR3 covers 14 residues. V lost 3 bases and J lost 5, with 13 bases in between. Germline CDR1 is KGHSH and CDR2 is LQKENI. CDR3 in DNA: TGTGCCAGCTCACCTCCCCTACGGGTCGAGACCCAGTACTTC. Amino acids: CASSPPLRVETQYF. Drawing the rest from reference TRBV18 and TRBJ2-5, the complete variable domain is NAGVMQNPRHLVRRRGQEARLRCSPMKGHSHVYWYRQLPEEGLKFMVYLQKENIIDESGMPKERFSAEFPKEGPSILRIQQVVRGDSAAYFCASSPPLRVETQYFGPGTRLLVL.

This rearrangement joins TRBV10-3 to TRBJ1-2; TRBD1 aligns across 11 bases. After removal of 6 bases from V and 8 bases from J, the junction contained 8 bases not matched to a gene. The germline V gene has CDR1 ENHRY and CDR2 SYGVKD. The CDR3 loop spans 14 amino acids. CDR3 loop: CAIRGQGARDGYTF. Here the CDR3 DNA reads TGTGCCATCAGAGGACAGGGGGCGAGGGACGGCTACACCTTC.

The CDR3 spells CASSLGRAGYEQYF. The CDR3 nucleotides read TGTGCCAGCAGCTTAGGGCGGGCCGGCTACGAGCAGTACTTC. This sequence joins TRBV7-8 and TRBJ2-7, with D maybe TRBD2 (5 bases). The V end was cut by 1 base, the J end by 3 bases, with 10 bases between. The CDR3 is made up of 14 amino acids. CDR1 and CDR2 (germline): SGHVS, FQNEAQ.

This chain uses TRBV30 with TRBJ2-7, with D hard to call. From germline, CDR1 is GTSNPN and CDR2 SVGIG (reference sequence). Trimming removed 2 bases from V and 1 base from J, with 9 bases in between. This CDR3 has 13 residues. The CDR3 spells CAWSWQLSYEQYF. The CDR3 DNA follows: TGTGCCTGGAGTTGGCAGCTATCCTACGAGCAGTACTTC.

This chain's CDR3 is CASTLQRGGQGKFYEQYF. As DNA, the CDR3 is TGTGCCAGCACCCTTCAAAGGGGAGGACAGGGGAAATTCTACGAGCAGTACTTC. V gene TRBV2 combines with J gene TRBJ2-7; 9 nucleotides agree with TRBD1. CDR1 and CDR2 from the germline V gene are SNHLY and FYNNEI. CDR3 length: 18 residues. J was trimmed by 3 bases and V by 7 bases; bases with no gene match: 19.

The chain employs TRBV5-4 and TRBJ1-2; 11 bases map to TRBD1. This CDR3 region has 14 residues. V shed 4 bases, J shed 6 bases, and the junction held 5 bases outside the gene matches. Germline V gene lookup returns CDR1 SGHNT and CDR2 YYREEE (reference sequence). CDR3 in amino acids: CASSPKDRGHGYTF. CDR3 nucleotide sequence: TGTGCCAGCAGCCCGAAGGACAGGGGGCATGGCTACACCTTC.

V is TRBV18 and J is TRBJ2-5; D is uncertain. This CDR3 is built from 12 residues. The V gene's germline CDR1 is KGHSH and CDR2 LQKENI. Trimming removed 2 bases from V and 2 bases from J, with 3 bases in between. The CDR3 loop is CASSPIQETQYF. The CDR3 coding sequence is TGTGCCAGCTCACCAATTCAAGAGACCCAGTACTTC.